This TCR beta chain was captured by sequencing in a study of cytomegalovirus exposure and HLA in healthy donors. Study as a whole: The roughly 130 validation repertoires used the same platform as the roughly 720 first-cohort repertoires (as reported by a later analysis). Whole-study results and caveats: The tendency of first-cohort TCR clusters to co-occur in the 120 or so validation repertoires was identified by a subsequent analysis. The CMV antigen specificity of three CMV-associated chains was confirmed through in vitro analysis.

Per germline, CDR1 SQVTM and CDR2 ANQGSEA. The CDR3 has 13 amino acids. V lost 4 bases, J lost 1 base, and 10 bases lay in between. TCRdb's copy holds only in-frame clones and misses some; the assay was immunoSEQ multiplex PCR. The profile covers tens of thousands of clones, with 96% appearing a single time and 2% to 2.5% taken by the ten largest. Comments on this clone: Its cognate antigen is unknown.

Material for sequencing was PBMCs. J is TRBJ1-1 and V is TRBV29-1, with a tentative D call TRBD1 (5 bases). This clonotype was sampled from a man aged 18 to 29 in good health and CMV-seronegative. The CDR3 DNA is TGCAGCGTTGGCAGGGTAGGGAACACTGAAGCTTTCTTT. Translated, it gives CSVGRVGNTEAFF.